A selection of T cell receptor beta chains follows, all from one sample in a study of blood T cell repertoires in COVID-19. Only in-frame clones appear in the TCRdb table, and some are missing; sequencing was by immunoSEQ multiplex PCR. Here the sample spans about 34,000 clones, 70% to 85% being singletons. Sequenced: peripheral blood. These receptors were collected from a woman in her sixties or seventies with acute or convalescent COVID-19. Both conserved end residues are part of each CDR3. D genes are given only for firm matches. Part of the rows lack a size; the others show once, few, many or a class for expanded clones.

DNA | CDR3 | size | D | J | length | V
TGTGCCAGCAGTAAACGACAGGGAGGAGACACTGAAGCTTTCTTT | CASSKRQGGDTEAFF | - | TRBD1 | TRBJ1-1 | 15 | TRBV6-5
TGCGCCAGCAGCGCGACTAGCGGGGGAGCCGGGGAGCTGTTTTTT | CASSATSGGAGELFF | once | TRBD2 | TRBJ2-2 | 15 | TRBV5-1
TGTGCCAGCAGTGACCAGGGGGCAACTAATGAAAAACTGTTTTTT | CASSDQGATNEKLFF | - | TRBD1 | TRBJ1-4 | 15 | TRBV6-6
TGTGCCAGCAGCGCCCGCGTCGGACAGGGGCAAGAGACCCAGTACTTC | CASSARVGQGQETQYF | - | TRBD1 | TRBJ2-5 | 16 | TRBV5-6
TGTGCCAGCAGCGCCCAGCGAGGGCCAACAGATACGCAGTATTTT | CASSAQRGPTDTQYF | once | - | TRBJ2-3 | 15 | TRBV7-8
TGTGCCAGCAGCTTATCAGGGCGGGGGGTTAATGAAAAACTGTTTTTT | CASSLSGRGVNEKLFF | - | - | TRBJ1-4 | 16 | TRBV7-2
TGTGCCAGCAGCTCAACAGGGAACACTGAAGCTTTCTTT | CASSSTGNTEAFF | few | - | TRBJ1-1 | 13 | TRBV7-6
TGTGCCAGCTCAGTGATTACGTCGGGGGGGAGGAATCAGCCCCAGCATTTT | CASSVITSGGRNQPQHF | - | - | TRBJ1-5 | 17 | TRBV2
TGTGCCAGCAGCGTAGCTCCAGCTAATGAAAAACTGTTTTTT | CASSVAPANEKLFF | - | - | TRBJ1-4 | 14 | TRBV9
TGTGCCAGTAGTACAGGACTGAAGGGCGGCTACACCTTC | CASSTGLKGGYTF | once | - | TRBJ1-2 | 13 | TRBV19
TGTGCCAGCAGCTTAACACGGGGGGCCACAGATACGCAGTATTTT | CASSLTRGATDTQYF | - | - | TRBJ2-3 | 15 | TRBV7-6
TGTGCCAGCAGACGGGGGGGCTCGGGCACCGGGGAGCTGTTTTTT | CASRRGGSGTGELFF | - | TRBD2 | TRBJ2-2 | 15 | TRBV9
TGTGCCAGCAGCTTACGACAACAGGGGGAGATCGCTGAAGCTTTCTTT | CASSLRQQGEIAEAFF | large | TRBD1 | TRBJ1-1 | 16 | TRBV13
TGTGCCAGCAGCCATTTTAGCGGGGGGGCCTCCGGAGAGACCCAGTACTTC | CASSHFSGGASGETQYF | - | TRBD2 | TRBJ2-5 | 17 | TRBV3-1/TRBV3-2
TGTGCCAGCAGCTTAGCAGGAGAGACCCAGTACTTC | CASSLAGETQYF | - | - | TRBJ2-5 | 12 | TRBV11-3
TGCGCCAGCAGCTTGGGGCAGGGAAACTATGGCTACACCTTC | CASSLGQGNYGYTF | - | - | TRBJ1-2 | 14 | TRBV5-1
TGTGCCAGCAGGACTAGCGGGGGTTACCAAGAGACCCAGTACTTC | CASRTSGGYQETQYF | - | TRBD2 | TRBJ2-5 | 15 | TRBV2
TGTGCCAGTATGCGTAGTAGCGGGCACTACAATGAGCAGTTCTTC | CASMRSSGHYNEQFF | - | TRBD2 | TRBJ2-1 | 15 | TRBV19
TGTGCCAGTAGTGCGGCCTTTTCGGCCTACGAGCAGTACTTC | CASSAAFSAYEQYF | - | - | TRBJ2-7 | 14 | TRBV19
TGTGCCAGCAGCCTCGGCCGGTCGGGCGAGCAGTACTTC | CASSLGRSGEQYF | - | - | TRBJ2-7 | 13 | TRBV3-1/TRBV3-2
TGTGCCAGCAGTTTCGGGACAGGTTCCTACGAGCAGTACTTC | CASSFGTGSYEQYF | - | TRBD1 | TRBJ2-7 | 14 | TRBV6-6
TGTGCCAGCAGAACTCCGGGAGAACGTCACACTGAAGCTTTCTTT | CASRTPGERHTEAFF | few | - | TRBJ1-1 | 15 | TRBV5-7
TGTGCCAGCAGCTTAGAACTAGCGGGGGGCTCCTACGAGCAGTACTTC | CASSLELAGGSYEQYF | - | TRBD2 | TRBJ2-7 | 16 | TRBV5-5
TGTGCCAGCAGCTCGGACAGGGGGTTCACCGGGGAGCTGTTTTTT | CASSSDRGFTGELFF | - | TRBD1 | TRBJ2-2 | 15 | TRBV7-9
TGTGCCAGCAGTGACCCTGGACAGGGCGACGGCTACACCTTC | CASSDPGQGDGYTF | - | TRBD1 | TRBJ1-2 | 14 | TRBV6-1
TGTGCCAGCGCCGCGGGGGAAGAGACCCAGTACTTC | CASAAGEETQYF | - | TRBD2 | TRBJ2-5 | 12 | TRBV2
TGTGCCAGCAGCCAAGATATGGGACAGGGAAGTTCGGCTAATGAAAAACTGTTTTTT | CASSQDMGQGSSANEKLFF | - | TRBD1 | TRBJ1-4 | 19 | TRBV3-1/TRBV3-2
TGTGCCACATCCCCAGTGGGGGGGCGAGATACGCAGTATTTT | CATSPVGGRDTQYF | - | - | TRBJ2-3 | 14 | TRBV6-5
TGTGCCAGCAGCTTGGGGCTCAATGAGCAGTTCTTC | CASSLGLNEQFF | - | - | TRBJ2-1 | 12 | TRBV5-4
TGCAGCGTTGAAGTAGGAGGGGACGTAGCTTTCTTT | CSVEVGGDVAFF | - | - | TRBJ1-1 | 12 | TRBV29-1
TGTGCCAGTAGTAACCAACGGACAGGGGGCCTCAATCAGCCCCAGCATTTT | CASSNQRTGGLNQPQHF | few | TRBD1 | TRBJ1-5 | 17 | TRBV19
TGTGCCAGCAGTGAAGCGCGGACAGGGAATCAGCCCCAGCATTTT | CASSEARTGNQPQHF | few | TRBD1 | TRBJ1-5 | 15 | TRBV6-1
TGTGCCAGCAGCCGGAGAACGGGGGGTCAAGAGACCCAGTACTTC | CASSRRTGGQETQYF | few | TRBD2 | TRBJ2-5 | 15 | TRBV5-5
TGTGCCAGCAGTGAACTCTTAACTAGCGAGCAGTACTTC | CASSELLTSEQYF | - | - | TRBJ2-7 | 13 | TRBV6-4
TGCAGTGCTAGTGTTCCCCCCCCGACTAGCGCACAAGAGACCCAGTACTTC | CSASVPPPTSAQETQYF | - | TRBD2 | TRBJ2-5 | 17 | TRBV20-1
TGTGCCAGTAGTATAGACGGGTATAGCAATCAGCCCCAGCATTTT | CASSIDGYSNQPQHF | - | - | TRBJ1-5 | 15 | TRBV19
TGTGCCAGCAGTTATATTAACGAGGAGCAGTTCTTC | CASSYINEEQFF | - | - | TRBJ2-1 | 12 | TRBV27
TGTGCCAGCAGCCAGACAGCTAATAATGAAAAACTGTTTTTT | CASSQTANNEKLFF | - | - | TRBJ1-4 | 14 | TRBV7-2
TGTGCCAGCAAGAAGGACAGGGGTAGCAATCAGCCCCAGCATTTT | CASKKDRGSNQPQHF | - | TRBD1 | TRBJ1-5 | 15 | TRBV6-5
TGTGCCAGTACCAGGAACTCTCTTTATGGCTACACCTTC | CASTRNSLYGYTF | - | - | TRBJ1-2 | 13 | TRBV19
TGTGCCAGCAGCCAAGATCAGTTTGGGGGAGGCTATGGCTACACCTTC | CASSQDQFGGGYGYTF | - | - | TRBJ1-2 | 16 | TRBV3-1/TRBV3-2
TGTGCCAGTAGTATAGACAGGGAAGGCCTCATTCAGTACTTC | CASSIDREGLIQYF | - | - | TRBJ2-4 | 14 | TRBV19
TGCAGTGCTGGAGGGGAGGGACTACAGTTCTTC | CSAGGEGLQFF | - | TRBD2 | TRBJ2-1 | 11 | TRBV20-1
TGTGCCAGCAGTGAGGGGACTAGTAGCACCGGGGAGCTGTTTTTT | CASSEGTSSTGELFF | - | TRBD2 | TRBJ2-2 | 15 | TRBV2